The 24 T cell receptor beta chains below come from one sample, sequenced in a study of blood T cell repertoires in COVID-19. TCRdb keeps only in-frame clones here, not all; method: immunoSEQ multiplex PCR. Seen here are tens of thousands of clones, 65% to 85% observed once, and the top ten hold 25% to 30%. The material sequenced was peripheral blood. These receptors were collected from a woman of 80 years or more with acute or convalescent COVID-19.

J is TRBJ2-1 and V is TRBV7-9, with 8 positions matching TRBD2. With 4 bases clipped from V and 6 bases from J, the junction kept 8 bases outside the gene matches. The CDR3 extends over 15 amino acids. CDR1 is SEHNR and CDR2 is FQNEAQ in the germline V gene (reference sequence). The CDR3 loop is CASSSVNAGGNEQFF. The CDR3, as DNA: TGTGCCAGCAGCTCCGTGAACGCGGGGGGCAATGAGCAGTTCTTC. Complete variable domain (other parts from reference TRBV7-9 and TRBJ2-1): DTGVSQNPRHKITKRGQNVTFRCDPISEHNRLYWYRQTLGQGPEFLTYFQNEAQLEKSRLLSDRFSAERPKGSFSTLEIQRTEQGDSAMYLCASSSVNAGGNEQFFGPGTRLTVL.

This chain connects TRBV10-3 to TRBJ2-5; 12 positions match TRBD2. Germline assignment: CDR1 ENHRY and CDR2 SYGVKD. The V gene end was trimmed by 5 bases and the J gene end by 5 bases; junction bases not matched to a gene: 9. This CDR3 region has 16 residues. The CDR3 spells CAISSGLAGGPETQYF. In DNA form, the CDR3 reads TGTGCCATCAGTTCGGGGCTAGCGGGAGGGCCTGAGACCCAGTACTTC.

The CDR3 nucleotides are TGTGCCAGCAGTGGGGGCCTCGGGTGGTACGAGCAGTACTTC. Translating it yields CASSGGLGWYEQYF. V and J are TRBV2 and TRBJ2-7; possible D gene TRBD1, 5 bases. The germline V gene encodes CDR1 SNHLY and CDR2 FYNNEI. V was pared by 4 bases and J by 4 bases, with 14 bases between. This CDR3 is 14 amino acids long.

This sequence joins TRBV28 and TRBJ1-3; TRBD1 matches 8 bases. The CDR3 spans 15 residues. Germline CDR1 is MDHEN and CDR2 is SYDVKM. Unmatched junction bases numbered 4, after V lost 6 bases and J lost 0 bases. Written as DNA, the CDR3 is TGTGCCAGCAGGAGGGACAGGAGCTCTGGAAACACCATATATTTT. This sequence encodes CASRRDRSSGNTIYF.

This chain connects TRBV19 to TRBJ2-3; no firm D call. This CDR3 has 12 residues. CDR1 and CDR2 (germline): LNHDA, SQIVND (reference sequence). The germline V and J ends were trimmed by 1 base and 6 bases, with 5 bases remaining between them. CDR3 loop: CASSIVADTQYF. In nucleotides, the CDR3 is TGTGCCAGTAGTATAGTAGCTGATACGCAGTATTTT.

This rearrangement joins TRBV6-1 to TRBJ2-7, with TRBD1 matching over 8 bases. The V gene end was trimmed by 4 bases and the J gene end by 1 base; junction bases not matched to a gene: 9. The germline CDR1 and CDR2 sequences are MNHNS and SASEGT. The length of the CDR3 is 16 residues. CDR3 DNA sequence: TGTGCCAGCAGTGCCCAGGGACAGGCCTATTCCTACGAGCAGTACTTC. This codes for CASSAQGQAYSYEQYF.

J is TRBJ2-6 and V is TRBV7-9; D gene uncertain. This CDR3 contains 13 residues. Deletions cut 11 bases from V and 2 bases from J, with 10 bases between. Germline CDR1 is SEHNR and CDR2 is FQNEAQ (reference sequence). The CDR3 reads CAGQVAGANVLTF. The CDR3 nucleotides are TGTGCCGGCCAGGTGGCTGGGGCCAACGTCCTGACTTTC.

This chain connects TRBV7-2 to TRBJ1-2; D unclear. The germline V gene has CDR1 SGHTA and CDR2 FQGNSA. The CDR3 extends over 11 amino acids. V lost 5 bases to trimming and J lost 4 bases, with 5 bases between them. The CDR3 sequence is CASSASYGYTF. The CDR3 DNA sequence: TGTGCCAGCAGCGCGAGCTATGGCTACACCTTC.

V usage is TRBV6-5 and J usage is TRBJ1-2; 7 nucleotides line up with TRBD1. V was clipped by 6 bases and J by 0 bases; unmatched bases: 7. The CDR3 loop spans 15 amino acids. Germline V CDR1 and CDR2: MNHEY, SVGAGI. CDR3 sequence: CASSLTGRSNYGYTF. CDR3 DNA sequence: TGTGCCAGCAGCTTGACAGGGAGATCTAACTATGGCTACACCTTC.

The chain combines TRBV5-8 with TRBJ1-1; no clear D gene. The CDR3 length is 15 residues. The germline CDR1 and CDR2 sequences are SGHTS and YDEGEE. Trimming shortened V by 6 bases and J by 0 bases, and 15 bases separated the two germline ends. CDR3 loop: CASNPPARVNTEAFF. CDR3 bases: TGTGCCAGCAATCCCCCTGCCCGGGTGAACACTGAAGCTTTCTTT.

CDR3 sequence: CASSISGTAFYGYTF. CDR3 DNA sequence: TGTGCCAGTAGTATATCGGGGACAGCCTTCTATGGCTACACCTTC. The chain joins TRBV19 to TRBJ1-2; 7 bases align to TRBD1. V shed 2 bases and J 4 bases; nucleotides not matched to a gene: 7. The germline CDR1 and CDR2 sequences are LNHDA and SQIVND (reference sequence). The CDR3 is made up of 15 amino acids.

The chain combines TRBV4-1 with TRBJ2-5; 13 bases map to TRBD2. CDR1 and CDR2 (germline): MGHRA, YSYEKL. With V trimmed by 2 bases and J by 5 bases, 5 bases remained unmatched. CDR3 length: 16 residues. CDR3 DNA: TGCGCCAGCAGCCAACTCGGGACTAGCGGGATGGAGACCCAGTACTTC. Its protein is CASSQLGTSGMETQYF.

J is TRBJ1-4 and V is TRBV5-1; 9 bases map to TRBD1. The germline V gene has CDR1 SGHRS and CDR2 YFSETQ. V shed 0 bases, J shed 3 bases, and the junction held 6 bases outside the gene matches. There are 17 residues in the CDR3. CDR3 sequence (DNA): TGCGCCAGCAGCTTGGAAGGGACAGGGTTGGCTAATGAAAAACTGTTTTTT. Translation gives CASSLEGTGLANEKLFF.

This clone is deemed medium-sized (0.01 to 0.1%). The genes are TRBV6-5 and TRBJ1-4, with D unresolved. Germline CDR1 and CDR2: MNHEY and SVGAGI. Trimming removed 8 bases from V and 9 bases from J, with 16 bases in between. This CDR3 is built from 13 residues. The CDR3 nucleotides are TGTGCCAGCGGGAGAGTTCCCCCACAAAAACTGTTTTTT. Translation gives CASGRVPPQKLFF.

This sequence joins TRBV19 and TRBJ1-1; TRBD1 matches at 8 bases. The CDR3 spans 18 residues. The J segment lost 4 bases and the V segment lost 4 bases, leaving 17 bases of the junction unmatched. CDR1 is LNHDA, CDR2 SQIVND, per germline (reference sequence). The CDR3 spells CASSRSRGRSGGGTEAFF. CDR3 sequence (DNA): TGTGCCAGTAGTAGAAGCAGGGGGCGGTCGGGCGGTGGCACTGAAGCTTTCTTT.

The gene calls are TRBV9 and TRBJ2-5; 9 bases are a match to TRBD2. From germline, CDR1 is SGDLS and CDR2 YYNGEE. V was clipped by 3 bases and J by 5 bases; unmatched bases: 5. The CDR3 runs 14 residues. The CDR3: CASSAAGGEETQYF. CDR3 sequence (DNA): TGTGCCAGCAGCGCTGCGGGAGGGGAGGAGACCCAGTACTTC.

This chain joins TRBV7-2 and TRBJ1-5, with 9 bases aligning to TRBD1. Trimming removed 6 bases from V and 5 bases from J; junction bases left unmatched: 2. This CDR3 is built from 13 residues. Germline V gives CDR1 SGHTA, CDR2 FQGNSA. The CDR3 loop reads CASSWTGDQPQHF. DNA for the CDR3: TGTGCCAGCAGTTGGACAGGGGATCAGCCCCAGCATTTT.

The chain combines TRBV2 with TRBJ1-3; D not resolved. V was trimmed by 3 bases and J by 4 bases, leaving 10 bases between them. This CDR3 region has 14 residues. Per the germline V gene, CDR1 is SNHLY and CDR2 is FYNNEI. The CDR3 DNA sequence: TGTGCCAGCAGTGATCGTGCGGCGGGAAACACCATATATTTT. Translation gives CASSDRAAGNTIYF.

The chain combines TRBV30 with TRBJ1-1, with D perhaps matching TRBD1 (6 bases). Trimming took 6 bases from V and 5 from J, leaving 16 bases between them. The germline CDR1 and CDR2 sequences are GTSNPN and SVGIG (reference sequence). This CDR3 is 13 amino acids long. CDR3 DNA: TGTGCCTGTAAGATCCCAGGGGCGACTGAAGCTTTCTTT. It translates to CACKIPGATEAFF. Combining the CDR3 with reference TRBV30 and TRBJ1-1 gives the whole variable domain SQTIHQWPATLVQPVGSPLSLECTVEGTSNPNLYWYRQAAGRGLQLLFYSVGIGQISSEVPQNLSASRPQDRQFILSSKKLLLSDSGFYLCACKIPGATEAFFGQGTRLTVV.

The J gene is TRBJ2-7, the V gene TRBV7-9, with TRBD1 identical over 12 bases. J lost 5 bases, V lost 6 bases, and 5 bases had no gene match. The CDR3 is made up of 14 amino acids. CDR1 and CDR2 (germline): SEHNR, FQNEAQ (reference sequence). The CDR3, as DNA: TGTGCCAGCAGTTATGGGACAGGGGGCGACGAGCAGTACTTC. Translated: CASSYGTGGDEQYF.

The chain recombines TRBV5-1 with TRBJ2-1; D is perhaps TRBD1 (6 bases). V lost 0 bases, J lost 0 bases, and 16 bases lay in between. CDR3 length: 18 amino acids. The germline V gene has CDR1 SGHRS and CDR2 YFSETQ. The CDR3 is CASSLVAQGTRSYNEQFF. The CDR3 DNA follows: TGCGCCAGCAGCTTGGTGGCTCAGGGGACACGCTCCTACAATGAGCAGTTCTTC.

The V and J genes are TRBV7-9 and TRBJ2-3, with D possibly TRBD1 on 5 matching bases. The CDR3 consists of 15 residues. CDR1 and CDR2 from the germline V gene are SEHNR and FQNEAQ (reference sequence). V dropped 1 base and J dropped 4 bases, with 12 bases sitting between them. For the CDR3, the DNA is TGTGCCAGCAGCTTAGGTCTCAGGGCAGCAGATACGCAGTATTTT. As protein: CASSLGLRAADTQYF.

The V call is TRBV3-1 (or the pseudogene TRBV3-2), the J call TRBJ1-3, with D perhaps TRBD1 (5 bases). The CDR3 is 15 residues long. The germline V gene encodes CDR1 LGHDT and CDR2 YNNKEL (reference sequence). V lost 5 bases to trimming and J lost 4 bases, with 15 bases between them. The CDR3 DNA is TGTGCCAGCAGCGACCTTCCAGGGAAGGGAAACACCATATATTTT. Protein sequence: CASSDLPGKGNTIYF.

The chain carries TRBV5-1 and TRBJ1-2; 7 bases fit TRBD1. The CDR3 runs to 16 residues. Looked up from germline, CDR1 is SGHRS and CDR2 is YFSETQ. V was pared by 6 bases and J by 2 bases, with 13 bases of the junction left unmatched. This chain's CDR3 is CASTLQGSGPNYGYTF. The CDR3, as DNA: TGCGCCAGCACCTTACAGGGGTCTGGTCCAAACTATGGCTACACCTTC.